Shown below are 2 T cell receptor beta chains from a single sample sequenced in a study of blood T cell repertoires in COVID-19. Data came from immunoSEQ multiplex PCR; TCRdb stores just in-frame clones and leaves some out. The sample consists of some 90,000 clones, roughly 90% of them appearing once. The sequenced sample consisted of peripheral blood. The receptors here all came from a woman of 80 years or more with acute or convalescent COVID-19.

This chain uses TRBV2 with TRBJ1-3; D not certain. Deletions cut 1 base from V and 8 bases from J, with 3 bases between. The CDR3 has 11 amino acids. Germline CDR1 and CDR2: SNHLY and FYNNEI. CDR3 sequence (DNA): TGTGCCAGCAGTGAAGACTACACCATATATTTT. It specifies CASSEDYTIYF.

The CDR3: CASSSTGGGELFF. The DNA of the CDR3 is TGTGCCAGCAGCTCGACAGGGGGCGGGGAGCTGTTTTTT. This chain joins TRBV7-3 and TRBJ2-2; TRBD1 matches at 9 bases. Trimming at V came to 4 bases and at J to 7 bases, leaving 1 base not matched to a gene. Germline assignment: CDR1 SGHTA and CDR2 FQGTGA. This CDR3 contains 13 residues.